This TCR beta chain was identified in a study of cytomegalovirus exposure and HLA in healthy donors. Primers for the PCR totalled 60 Vbeta and 13 Jbeta. Clones were sequenced by immunoSEQ multiplex PCR, and TCRdb holds only the in-frame ones, with some missing. Among around 250,000 clones listed, nearly 95% were seen once. Sequencing input: PBMCs. This TCR was recovered from a girl aged 2 to 10 in good health and CMV-seronegative.

In DNA form, the CDR3 reads TGTGCCAGCAGTGAAGTAGCGGGGGGGTACAATGAGCAGTTCTTC. Translating gives CASSEVAGGYNEQFF. The chain has TRBV6-1 and TRBJ2-1, with 11 bases lining up with TRBD2. The CDR3 spans 15 residues. Germline trimming cut 1 base from V and 4 bases from J; bases unmatched to any gene: 0. The V gene's germline CDR1 is MNHNS and CDR2 SASEGT.